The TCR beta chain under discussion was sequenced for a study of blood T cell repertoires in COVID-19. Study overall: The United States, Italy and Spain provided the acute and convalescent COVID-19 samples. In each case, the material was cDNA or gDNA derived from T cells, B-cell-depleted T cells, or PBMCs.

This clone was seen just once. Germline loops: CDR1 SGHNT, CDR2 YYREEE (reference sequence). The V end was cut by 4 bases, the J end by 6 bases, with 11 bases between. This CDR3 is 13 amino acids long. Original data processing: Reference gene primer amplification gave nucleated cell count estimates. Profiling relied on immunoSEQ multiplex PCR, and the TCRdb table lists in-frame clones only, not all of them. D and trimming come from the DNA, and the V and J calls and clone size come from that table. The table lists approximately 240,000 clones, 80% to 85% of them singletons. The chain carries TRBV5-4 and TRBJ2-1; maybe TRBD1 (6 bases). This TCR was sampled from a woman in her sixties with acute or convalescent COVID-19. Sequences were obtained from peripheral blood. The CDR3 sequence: CASSQTGGNEQFF. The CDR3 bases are TGTGCCAGCAGCCAGACAGGCGGCAATGAGCAGTTCTTC.